This entry describes one TCR beta chain. This entry is derived from a study of CD8 T cells in Susac syndrome. Germline CDR1 reads LGHDT; CDR2 reads YNNKEL (reference sequence). The V end lost 0 bases, the J end lost 0 bases, and 10 bases lay between the germline ends. The CDR3 spans 16 residues. Reverse transcription used about 0.45 to 1 ug RNA and random hexamers. MiXCR, run by TCRdb on the immunoSEQ multiplex PCR reads, gives a single entry per CDR3 protein. The table has under 250,000 distinct CDR3 sequences, around 95% seen once; the top ten hold around 0.067%. This TCR derives from a human donor with multiple sclerosis. Material for sequencing was CD4+ T cells from PBMCs. This chain joins TRBV3-1 and TRBJ2-3, with D possibly TRBD2 on 6 matching bases. The CDR3 DNA reads TGTGCCAGCAGCCAAGACGGGAGTCCCAGCACAGATACGCAGTATTTT. Protein sequence: CASSQDGSPSTDTQYF.